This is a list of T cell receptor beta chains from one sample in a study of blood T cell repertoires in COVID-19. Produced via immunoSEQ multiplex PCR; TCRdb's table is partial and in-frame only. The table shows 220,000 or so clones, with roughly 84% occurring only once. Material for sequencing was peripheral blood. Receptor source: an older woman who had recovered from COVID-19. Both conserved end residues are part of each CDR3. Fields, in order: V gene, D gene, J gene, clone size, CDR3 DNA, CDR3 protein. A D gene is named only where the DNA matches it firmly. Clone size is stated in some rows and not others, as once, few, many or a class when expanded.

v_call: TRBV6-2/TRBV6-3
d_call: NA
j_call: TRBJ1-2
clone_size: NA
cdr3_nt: TGTGCCAGCAGCTCCGTAGGGGGTAACTATGGCTACACCTTC
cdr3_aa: CASSSVGGNYGYTF

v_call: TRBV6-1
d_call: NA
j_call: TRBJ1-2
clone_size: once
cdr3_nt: TGTGCCAGCAGTGAACAGGGTGTTCTCAGTATGTACGGCTACACCTTC
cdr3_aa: CASSEQGVLSMYGYTF

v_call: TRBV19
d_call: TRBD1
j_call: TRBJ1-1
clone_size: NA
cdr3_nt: TGTGCCAGTACTAAATCCACAGGGGGGGTGACTGAAGCTTTCTTT
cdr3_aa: CASTKSTGGVTEAFF

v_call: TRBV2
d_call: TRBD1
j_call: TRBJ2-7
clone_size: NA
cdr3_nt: TGTGCCACCATGAAACAGGGGGTTTCCTACGAGCAGTACTTC
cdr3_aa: CATMKQGVSYEQYF

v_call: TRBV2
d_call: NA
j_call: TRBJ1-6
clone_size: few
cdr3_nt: TGTGCCAGCAGGACCAACAGGAAGGGGCAAAGCTCCTATAATTCACCCCTCCACTTT
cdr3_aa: CASRTNRKGQSSYNSPLHF

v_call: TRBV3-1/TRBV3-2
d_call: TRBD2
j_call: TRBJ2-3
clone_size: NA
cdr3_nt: TGTGCCAGCAGCCAAGCCTCTAGCGGGGGGAGCACAGATACGCAGTATTTT
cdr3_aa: CASSQASSGGSTDTQYF

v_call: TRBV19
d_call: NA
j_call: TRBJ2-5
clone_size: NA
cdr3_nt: TGTGCCAGTAGTACCCGGGACACCCGGCAGACCCAGTACTTC
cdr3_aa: CASSTRDTRQTQYF

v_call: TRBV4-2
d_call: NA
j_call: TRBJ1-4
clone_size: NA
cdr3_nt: TGTGCCAGCAGCCAAGATCCCCGGCAGAGGGCTAATGAAAAACTGTTTTTT
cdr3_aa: CASSQDPRQRANEKLFF

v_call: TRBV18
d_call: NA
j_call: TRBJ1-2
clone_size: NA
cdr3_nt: TGTGCCAGCTCACCACGGAGCCCGAACCTTAACTATGGCTACACCTTC
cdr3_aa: CASSPRSPNLNYGYTF

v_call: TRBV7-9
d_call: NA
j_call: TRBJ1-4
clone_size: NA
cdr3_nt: TGTGCCAGCAGCCCGAACAGGGTTGTAAGTGAAAAACTGTTTTTT
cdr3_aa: CASSPNRVVSEKLFF

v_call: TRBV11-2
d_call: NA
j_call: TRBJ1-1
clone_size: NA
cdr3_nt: TGTGCCAGCAGCTTAGGTGACTTGGAAGCTTTCTTT
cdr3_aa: CASSLGDLEAFF

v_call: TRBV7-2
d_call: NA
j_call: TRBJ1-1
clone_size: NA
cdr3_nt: TGTGCCAGCAGCTGGATAGGGAGCGCTGAAGCTTTCTTT
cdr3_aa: CASSWIGSAEAFF

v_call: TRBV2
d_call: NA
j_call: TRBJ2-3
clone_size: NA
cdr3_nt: TGTGCCAGCAGTACCACGGGACTGAGGCAGTATTTT
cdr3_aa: CASSTTGLRQYF

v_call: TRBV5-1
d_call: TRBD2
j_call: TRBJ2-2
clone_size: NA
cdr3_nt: TGCGCCAGCAGCTCTACCAGGACTAGCGGCCGTACCGGGGAGCTGTTTTTT
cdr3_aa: CASSSTRTSGRTGELFF

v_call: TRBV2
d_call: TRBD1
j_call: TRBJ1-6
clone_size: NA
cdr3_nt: TGTGCCAGCAGGGGGACAGGGGCCATCCTTAACGCACCCCTCCACTTT
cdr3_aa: CASRGTGAILNAPLHF

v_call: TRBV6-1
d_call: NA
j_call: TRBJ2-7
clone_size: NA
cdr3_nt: TGTGCCAGCAGTGAACAGAACGAGCAGTACTTC
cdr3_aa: CASSEQNEQYF

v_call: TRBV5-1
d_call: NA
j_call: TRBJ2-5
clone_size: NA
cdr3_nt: TGCGCCAGCAGCTTGATAGTACAAGAGACCCAGTACTTC
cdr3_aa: CASSLIVQETQYF

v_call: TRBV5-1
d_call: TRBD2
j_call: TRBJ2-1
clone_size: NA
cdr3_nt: TGCGCCAGCAGCCCCCGGACTAGCGGGGATGAGCAGTTCTTC
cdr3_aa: CASSPRTSGDEQFF

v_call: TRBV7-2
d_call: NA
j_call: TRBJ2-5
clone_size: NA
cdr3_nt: TGTGCCAGCAGCTTAAGTTGGCGCGGGGCCATAGAGACCCAGTACTTC
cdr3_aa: CASSLSWRGAIETQYF

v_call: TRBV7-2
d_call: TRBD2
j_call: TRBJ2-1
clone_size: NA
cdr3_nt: TGTGCCAGCAGCCCTAGCGGGGGGCTTTACAATGAGCAGTTCTTC
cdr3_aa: CASSPSGGLYNEQFF

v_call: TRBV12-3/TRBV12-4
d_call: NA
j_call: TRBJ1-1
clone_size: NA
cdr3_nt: TGTGCCAGCAGTTTGGGCAGGAACACTGAAGCTTTCTTT
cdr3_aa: CASSLGRNTEAFF

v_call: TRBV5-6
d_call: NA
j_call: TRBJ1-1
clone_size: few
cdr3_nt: TGTGCCAGCACTACGATTCGGGGGAACACTGAAGCTTTCTTT
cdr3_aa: CASTTIRGNTEAFF

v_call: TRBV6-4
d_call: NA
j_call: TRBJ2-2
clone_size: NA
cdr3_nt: TGTGCCAGCAGTGACTCGTTCAGGGTTAACACCGGGGAGCTGTTTTTT
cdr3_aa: CASSDSFRVNTGELFF

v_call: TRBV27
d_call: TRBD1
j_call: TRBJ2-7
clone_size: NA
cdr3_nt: TGTGCCAGCAGCAGGGGGCGGCTGGACGAGCAGTACTTC
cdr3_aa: CASSRGRLDEQYF

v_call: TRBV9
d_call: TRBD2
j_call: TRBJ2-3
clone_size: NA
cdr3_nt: TGTGCCAGCGGGGGGGTAAGGTCCACAGATACGCAGTATTTT
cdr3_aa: CASGGVRSTDTQYF

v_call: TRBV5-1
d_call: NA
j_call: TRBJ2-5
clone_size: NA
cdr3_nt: TGCGCCAGCAGCTTGGGTGGGGCTGGTTCTACAGAGACCCAGTACTTC
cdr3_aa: CASSLGGAGSTETQYF

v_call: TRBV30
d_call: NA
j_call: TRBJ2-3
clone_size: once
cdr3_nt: TGTGCCTGGAGGTTCGGCCTCGGAGGTACAGATACGCAGTATTTT
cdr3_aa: CAWRFGLGGTDTQYF

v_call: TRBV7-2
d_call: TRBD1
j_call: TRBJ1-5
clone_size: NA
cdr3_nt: TGTGCCAGCAGCCCCCCCCCGGGACAGAGTCAGCCCCAGCATTTT
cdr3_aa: CASSPPPGQSQPQHF

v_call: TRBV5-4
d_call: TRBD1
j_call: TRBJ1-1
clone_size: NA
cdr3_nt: TGTGCCAGCAGCAGAAACAGGGGGGCATTGAACACTGAAGCTTTCTTT
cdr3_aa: CASSRNRGALNTEAFF

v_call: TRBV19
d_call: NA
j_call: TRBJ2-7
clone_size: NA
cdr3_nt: TGTGCCAGTAGTATCGGTTGGCGGAGTGGGTCCTACGAGCAGTACTTC
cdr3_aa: CASSIGWRSGSYEQYF

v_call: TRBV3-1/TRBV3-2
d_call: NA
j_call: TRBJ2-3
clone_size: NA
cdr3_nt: TGTGCCAGCAGCCAAGCAGGGTTAGAGCAGTATTTT
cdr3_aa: CASSQAGLEQYF

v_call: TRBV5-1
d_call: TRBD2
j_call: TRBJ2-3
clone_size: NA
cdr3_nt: TGCGCCAGCAGCTTAGCGGGGGGACGGGACACAGATACGCAGTATTTT
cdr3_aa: CASSLAGGRDTDTQYF

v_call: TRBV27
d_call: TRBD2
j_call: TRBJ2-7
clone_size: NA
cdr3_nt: TGTGCCAGCAGTCCCGGGGGGGCCTCCCACGAGCAGTACTTC
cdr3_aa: CASSPGGASHEQYF

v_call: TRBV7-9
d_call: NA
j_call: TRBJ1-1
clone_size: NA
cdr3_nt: TGTGCCAGCACCCCCGGCAAGCAGGTGTTGAACACTGAAGCTTTCTTT
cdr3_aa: CASTPGKQVLNTEAFF

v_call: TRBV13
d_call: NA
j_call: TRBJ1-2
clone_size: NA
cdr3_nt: TGTGCCAGCAGCCGTTCGATAGGGGGCTATGGCTACACCTTC
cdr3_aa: CASSRSIGGYGYTF

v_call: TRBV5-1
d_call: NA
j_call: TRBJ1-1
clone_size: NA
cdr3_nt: TGCGCCAGCAGCGAGGGAGGATTGAACACTGAAGCTTTCTTT
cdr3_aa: CASSEGGLNTEAFF

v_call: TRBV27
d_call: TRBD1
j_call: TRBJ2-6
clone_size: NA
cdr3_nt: TGTGCCAGCAGTTTTTCGGCACAGGGGGTCTCTGGGGCCAACGTCCTGACTTTC
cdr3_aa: CASSFSAQGVSGANVLTF

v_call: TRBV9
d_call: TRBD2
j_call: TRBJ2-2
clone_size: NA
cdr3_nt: TGTGCCAGCAGCGTAGACAGCGGGGGGTTCACCGGGGAGCTGTTTTTT
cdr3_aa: CASSVDSGGFTGELFF

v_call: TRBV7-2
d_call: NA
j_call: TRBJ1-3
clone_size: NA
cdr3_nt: TGTGCCAGCAGCTTACAGTTCCTCGGACAGAGCTCTGGAAACACCATATATTTT
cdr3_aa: CASSLQFLGQSSGNTIYF

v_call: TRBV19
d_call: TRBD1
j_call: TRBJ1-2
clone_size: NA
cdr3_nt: TGTGCCAGTATAGAGGCAGGGGGCGGCTATGGCTACACCTTC
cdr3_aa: CASIEAGGGYGYTF

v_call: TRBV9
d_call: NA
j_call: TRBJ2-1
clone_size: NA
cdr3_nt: TGTGCCAGCAGCTCCGCCCCCGGGTACTACAATGAGCAGTTCTTC
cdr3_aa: CASSSAPGYYNEQFF

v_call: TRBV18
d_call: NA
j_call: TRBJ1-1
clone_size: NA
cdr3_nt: TGTGCCAGCTCACCACTAGGTCAGGGCGGCACTGAAGCTTTCTTT
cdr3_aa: CASSPLGQGGTEAFF

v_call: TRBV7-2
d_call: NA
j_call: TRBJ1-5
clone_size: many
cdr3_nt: TGTGCCAGCAGCTACGGGCCCGGGGAGCCCCAGCATTTT
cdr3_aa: CASSYGPGEPQHF

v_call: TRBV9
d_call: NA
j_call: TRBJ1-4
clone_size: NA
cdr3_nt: TGTGCCAGCAGCGTAGAACAGCTCGATGAAAAACTGTTTTTT
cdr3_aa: CASSVEQLDEKLFF

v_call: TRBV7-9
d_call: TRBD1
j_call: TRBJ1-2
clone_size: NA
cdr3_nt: TGTGCCAGCAGAAGGGACAGGGGCTATGGCTACACCTTC
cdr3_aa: CASRRDRGYGYTF

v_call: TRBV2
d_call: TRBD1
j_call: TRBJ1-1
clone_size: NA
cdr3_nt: TGTGCCAGCAGCGACAGGGGTACTGAAGCTTTCTTT
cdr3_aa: CASSDRGTEAFF

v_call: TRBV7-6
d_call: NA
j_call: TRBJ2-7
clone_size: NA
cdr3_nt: TGTGCCAGCAGCTTACCGAAGGACAGTCGGGCTTCCGAGCAGTACTTC
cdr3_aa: CASSLPKDSRASEQYF

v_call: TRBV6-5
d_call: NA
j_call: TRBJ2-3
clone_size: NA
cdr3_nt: TGTGCCAGCAGTTACCATCGACTCTCGGATACGCAGTATTTT
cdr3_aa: CASSYHRLSDTQYF

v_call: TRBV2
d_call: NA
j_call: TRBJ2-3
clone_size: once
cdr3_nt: TGTGCCAGCAGTGCAGGGTCCCATAGCACAGATACGCAGTATTTT
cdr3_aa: CASSAGSHSTDTQYF

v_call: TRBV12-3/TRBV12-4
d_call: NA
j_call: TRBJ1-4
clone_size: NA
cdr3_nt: TGTGCAAGCAGGGATTCCGGCCCGGGACTGTTTTTT
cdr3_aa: CASRDSGPGLFF

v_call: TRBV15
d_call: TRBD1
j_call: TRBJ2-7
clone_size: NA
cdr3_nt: TGTGCCACCAGCGGAGGACAGGGGGCCTACGAGCAGTACTTC
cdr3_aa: CATSGGQGAYEQYF

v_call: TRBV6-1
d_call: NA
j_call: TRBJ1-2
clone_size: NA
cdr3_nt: TGTGCCAGCAGTGAAGAGGGCCGTACAGGCTATGGCTACACCTTC
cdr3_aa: CASSEEGRTGYGYTF

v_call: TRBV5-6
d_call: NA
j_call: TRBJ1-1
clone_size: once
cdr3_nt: TGTGCCAGCAGCTTGCCCGGTGATAACACTGAAGCTTTCTTT
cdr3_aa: CASSLPGDNTEAFF

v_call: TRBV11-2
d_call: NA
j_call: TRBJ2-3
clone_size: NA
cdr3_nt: TGTGCCAGCAGCTTATCGGGGTATTATGCAGATACGCAGTATTTT
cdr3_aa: CASSLSGYYADTQYF

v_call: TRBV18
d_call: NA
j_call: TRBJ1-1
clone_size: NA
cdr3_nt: TGTGCCGGGTCCCAGTCGGCGGGCACTGAAGCTTTCTTT
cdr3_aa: CAGSQSAGTEAFF

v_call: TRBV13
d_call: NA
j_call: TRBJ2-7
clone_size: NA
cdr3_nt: TGTGCCAGCAGCTCCGGAGGGGCTCGTGAGCAGTACTTC
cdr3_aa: CASSSGGAREQYF

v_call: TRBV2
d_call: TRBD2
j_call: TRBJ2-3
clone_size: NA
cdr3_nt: TGTGCCAGCAGTGGGGCGGGGGGGCGGACAGATACGCAGTATTTT
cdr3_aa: CASSGAGGRTDTQYF

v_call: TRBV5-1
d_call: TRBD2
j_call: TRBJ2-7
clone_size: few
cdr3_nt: TGCGCCAGCAGCTTGGTCTCTAGCGGGGGTAGGGAGCAGTACTTC
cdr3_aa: CASSLVSSGGREQYF